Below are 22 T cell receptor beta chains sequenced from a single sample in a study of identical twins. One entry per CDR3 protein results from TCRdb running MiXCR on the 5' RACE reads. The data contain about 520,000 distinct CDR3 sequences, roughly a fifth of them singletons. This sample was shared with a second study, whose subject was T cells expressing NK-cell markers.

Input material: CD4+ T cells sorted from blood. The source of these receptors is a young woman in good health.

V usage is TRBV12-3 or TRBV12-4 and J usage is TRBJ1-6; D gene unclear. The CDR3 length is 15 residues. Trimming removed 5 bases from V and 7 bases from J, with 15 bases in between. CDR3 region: CASSARVVGNSPLHF. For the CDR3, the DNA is TGTGCCAGCAGTGCCAGAGTGGTAGGGAATTCACCCCTCCACTTT.

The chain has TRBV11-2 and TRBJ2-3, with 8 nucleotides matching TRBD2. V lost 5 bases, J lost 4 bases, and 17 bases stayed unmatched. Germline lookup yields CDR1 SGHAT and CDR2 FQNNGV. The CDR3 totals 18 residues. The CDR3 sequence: CASSRTLSGGRFADTQYF. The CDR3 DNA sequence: TGTGCCAGCAGCCGTACCCTCTCGGGAGGGCGGTTCGCAGATACGCAGTATTTT. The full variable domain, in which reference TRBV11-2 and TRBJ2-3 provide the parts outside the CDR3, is EAGVAQSPRYKIIEKRQSVAFWCNPISGHATLYWYQQILGQGPKLLIQFQNNGVVDDSQLPKDRFSAERLKGVDSTLKIQPAKLEDSAVYLCASSRTLSGGRFADTQYFGPGTRLTVL.

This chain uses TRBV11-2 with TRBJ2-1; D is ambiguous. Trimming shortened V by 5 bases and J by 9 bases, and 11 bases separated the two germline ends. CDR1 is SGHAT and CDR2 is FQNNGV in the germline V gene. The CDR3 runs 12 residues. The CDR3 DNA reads TGTGCCAGCAGCACATCTCAAGGTGAGCAGTTCTTC. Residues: CASSTSQGEQFF.

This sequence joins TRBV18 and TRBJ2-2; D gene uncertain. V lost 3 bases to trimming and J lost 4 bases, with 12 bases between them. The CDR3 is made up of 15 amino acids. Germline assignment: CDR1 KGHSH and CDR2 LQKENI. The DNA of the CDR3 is TGTGCCAGCTCACCTCAGAACTTAGGCACCGGGGAGCTGTTTTTT. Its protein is CASSPQNLGTGELFF.

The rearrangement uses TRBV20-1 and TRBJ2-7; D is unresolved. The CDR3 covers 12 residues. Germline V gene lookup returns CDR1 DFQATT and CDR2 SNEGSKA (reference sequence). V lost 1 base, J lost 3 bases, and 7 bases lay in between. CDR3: CSARVDDYEQYF. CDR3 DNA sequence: TGCAGTGCTAGAGTGGACGACTACGAGCAGTACTTC.

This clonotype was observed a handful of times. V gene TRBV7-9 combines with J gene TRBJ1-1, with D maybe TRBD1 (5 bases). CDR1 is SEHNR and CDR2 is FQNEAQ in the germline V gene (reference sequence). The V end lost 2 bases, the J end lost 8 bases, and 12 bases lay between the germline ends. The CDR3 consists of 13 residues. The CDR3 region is CASSLSPQGEAFF. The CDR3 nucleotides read TGTGCCAGCAGCTTAAGCCCCCAGGGCGAAGCTTTCTTT.

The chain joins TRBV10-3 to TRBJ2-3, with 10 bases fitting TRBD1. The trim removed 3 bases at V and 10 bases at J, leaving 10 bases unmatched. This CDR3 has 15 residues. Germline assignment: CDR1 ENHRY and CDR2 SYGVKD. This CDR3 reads CAISDRQGASSAQYF. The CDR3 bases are TGTGCCATCAGTGACAGACAGGGGGCCTCATCGGCGCAGTATTTT.

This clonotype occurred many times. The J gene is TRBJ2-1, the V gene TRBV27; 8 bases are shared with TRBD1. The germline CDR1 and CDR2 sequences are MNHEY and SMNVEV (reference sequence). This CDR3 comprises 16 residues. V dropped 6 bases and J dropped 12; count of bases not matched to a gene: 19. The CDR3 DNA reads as TGTGCCAGCAGCCGGACAGGGATATCAGCGGGTCTGGGGCAGTTCTTC. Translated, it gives CASSRTGISAGLGQFF.

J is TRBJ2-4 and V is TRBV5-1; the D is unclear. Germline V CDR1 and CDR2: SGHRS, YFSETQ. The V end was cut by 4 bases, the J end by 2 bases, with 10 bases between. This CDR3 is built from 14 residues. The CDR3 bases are TGCGCCAGCAGCCCGGAACTGTCCAAAAACATTCAGTACTTC. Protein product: CASSPELSKNIQYF.

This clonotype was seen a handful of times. CDR3 DNA: TGTGCCAGCAGCCAAGCGGGTTGGGCCCGGGGGGGCCTAAATGAGCAGTTCTTC. Translating gives CASSQAGWARGGLNEQFF. The rearrangement uses TRBV3-1 and TRBJ2-1; 8 bases align to TRBD2. The CDR3 runs 18 residues. Germline V gives CDR1 LGHDT, CDR2 YNNKEL (reference sequence). V was clipped by 1 base and J by 7 bases; unmatched bases: 15.

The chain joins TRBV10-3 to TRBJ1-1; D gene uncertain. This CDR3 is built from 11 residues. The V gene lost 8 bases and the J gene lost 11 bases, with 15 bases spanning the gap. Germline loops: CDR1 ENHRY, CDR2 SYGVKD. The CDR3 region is CAIGETGLAFF. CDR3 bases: TGTGCCATCGGGGAGACGGGTTTGGCTTTCTTT.

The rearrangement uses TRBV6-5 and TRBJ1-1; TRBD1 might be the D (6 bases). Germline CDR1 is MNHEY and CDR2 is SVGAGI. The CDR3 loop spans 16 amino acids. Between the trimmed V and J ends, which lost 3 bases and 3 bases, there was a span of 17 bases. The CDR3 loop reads CASSYIGTGLDTEAFF. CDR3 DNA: TGTGCCAGCAGTTATATCGGCACAGGGTTGGACACTGAAGCTTTCTTT.

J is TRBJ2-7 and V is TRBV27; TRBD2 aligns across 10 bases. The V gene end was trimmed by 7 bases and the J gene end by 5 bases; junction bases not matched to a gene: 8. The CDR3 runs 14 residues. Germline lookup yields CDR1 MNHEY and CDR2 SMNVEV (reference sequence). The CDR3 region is CASTPTSGTNEQYF. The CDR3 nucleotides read TGTGCCAGCACCCCAACTAGCGGGACTAACGAGCAGTACTTC.

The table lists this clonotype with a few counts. CDR3 sequence: CASSLAGKPTEAFF. The CDR3 nucleotides are TGCGCCAGCAGCTTGGCGGGAAAGCCAACTGAAGCTTTCTTT. The chain combines TRBV5-1 with TRBJ1-1; D is ambiguous. The CDR3 sequence is 14 residues long. Between the trimmed V and J ends, which lost 0 bases and 5 bases, there was a span of 11 bases. From germline, CDR1 is SGHRS and CDR2 YFSETQ.

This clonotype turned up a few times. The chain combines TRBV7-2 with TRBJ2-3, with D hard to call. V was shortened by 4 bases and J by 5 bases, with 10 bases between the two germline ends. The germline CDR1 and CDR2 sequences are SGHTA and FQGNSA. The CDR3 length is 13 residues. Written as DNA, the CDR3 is TGTGCCAGCAGCTCCCGCTCCGGAGATACGCAGTATTTT. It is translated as CASSSRSGDTQYF.

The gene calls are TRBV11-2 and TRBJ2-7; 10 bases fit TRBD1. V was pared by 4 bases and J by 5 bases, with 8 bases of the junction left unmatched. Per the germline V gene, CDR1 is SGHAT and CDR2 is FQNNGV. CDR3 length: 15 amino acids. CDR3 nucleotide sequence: TGTGCCAGCAGCTCGATCCGACAGGGGGCCCACGAGCAGTACTTC. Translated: CASSSIRQGAHEQYF.

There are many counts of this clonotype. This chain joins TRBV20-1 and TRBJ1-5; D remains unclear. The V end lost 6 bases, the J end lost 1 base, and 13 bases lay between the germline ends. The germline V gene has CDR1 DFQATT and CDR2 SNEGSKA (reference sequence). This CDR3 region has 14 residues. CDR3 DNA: TGCAGTGCCCGAATGGGCCAGAGCAATCAGCCCCAGCATTTT. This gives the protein CSARMGQSNQPQHF.

CDR3 sequence reads: CASSLGSTGVETQYF. CDR3 nucleotides: TGCGCCAGCAGCTTGGGTTCGACAGGGGTCGAGACCCAGTACTTC. The chain uses TRBV5-1 and TRBJ2-5; 8 bases fit TRBD1. The CDR3 covers 15 residues. V lost 0 bases and J lost 5; bases outside the gene matches: 6. Germline assignment: CDR1 SGHRS and CDR2 YFSETQ. Variable domain in full (rest from reference TRBV5-1 and TRBJ2-5): KAGVTQTPRYLIKTRGQQVTLSCSPISGHRSVSWYQQTPGQGLQFLFEYFSETQRNKGNFPGRFSGRQFSNSRSEMNVSTLELGDSALYLCASSLGSTGVETQYFGPGTRLLVL.

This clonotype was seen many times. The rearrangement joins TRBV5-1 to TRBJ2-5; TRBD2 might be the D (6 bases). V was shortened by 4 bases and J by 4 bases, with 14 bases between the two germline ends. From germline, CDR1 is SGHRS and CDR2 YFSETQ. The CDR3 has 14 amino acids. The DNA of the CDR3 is TGCGCCAGCAGCCCACGGGGGTCCGGAGAGACCCAGTACTTC. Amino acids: CASSPRGSGETQYF.

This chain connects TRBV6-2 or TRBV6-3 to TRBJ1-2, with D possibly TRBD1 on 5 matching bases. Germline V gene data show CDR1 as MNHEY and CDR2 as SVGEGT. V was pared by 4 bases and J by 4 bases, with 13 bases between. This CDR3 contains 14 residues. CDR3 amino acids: CASSWRGAFYGYTF. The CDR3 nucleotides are TGTGCCAGCAGTTGGAGGGGCGCCTTCTATGGCTACACCTTC.

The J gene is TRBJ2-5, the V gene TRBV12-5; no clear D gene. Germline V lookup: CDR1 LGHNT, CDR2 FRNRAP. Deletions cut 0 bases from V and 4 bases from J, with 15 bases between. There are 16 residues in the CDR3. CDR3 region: CASGLVTGRWGETQYF. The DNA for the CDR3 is TGTGCTAGTGGTTTGGTGACCGGGCGCTGGGGAGAGACCCAGTACTTC.

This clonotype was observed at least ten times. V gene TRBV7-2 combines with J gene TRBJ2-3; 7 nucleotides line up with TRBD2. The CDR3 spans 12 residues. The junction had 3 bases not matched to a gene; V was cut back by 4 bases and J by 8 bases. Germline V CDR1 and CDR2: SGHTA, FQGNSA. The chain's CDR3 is CASSWGGATQYF. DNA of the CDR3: TGTGCCAGCAGCTGGGGAGGGGCTACGCAGTATTTT.